These 32 T cell receptor beta chains were sequenced from one sample in a study of blood T cell repertoires in COVID-19 (dated by TCRdb to 2018 to 2021). Library prep was done by the immunoSEQ multiplex PCR assay. TCRdb limited this immuneACCESS table to in-frame rearrangements with V and J called. A share of clones is missing; checked studies link under half to unresolved V genes, and the rest is unexplained. The sample contains tens of thousands of clones, 65% to 85% of them found a single time. The top ten hold under 4.5% of the sample. Sequences were obtained from peripheral blood. The origin of the receptors is a woman aged 55-75 years with acute or convalescent COVID-19.

V and J are TRBV3-1 (or the pseudogene TRBV3-2) and TRBJ1-1; 9 bases map to TRBD1. The CDR3 consists of 14 residues. J lost 6 bases, V lost 4 bases, and 6 bases had no gene match. Per germline, CDR1 LGHDT and CDR2 YNNKEL (reference sequence). CDR3 region: CASSLHRGPAEAFF. In DNA, the CDR3 is TGTGCCAGCAGCCTACACAGGGGGCCCGCTGAAGCTTTCTTT.

This chain links TRBV5-1 with TRBJ1-1; D may be TRBD1 (6 bases). Germline CDR1 SGHRS, CDR2 YFSETQ. CDR3 length: 14 amino acids. The V and J ends lost 0 bases and 4 bases respectively, with 10 bases between them. The CDR3 DNA reads as TGCGCCAGCAGCTTGGCCAACAGGGTCACTGAAGCTTTCTTT. It yields the protein CASSLANRVTEAFF. Combining the CDR3 with reference TRBV5-1 and TRBJ1-1 gives the whole variable domain KAGVTQTPRYLIKTRGQQVTLSCSPISGHRSVSWYQQTPGQGLQFLFEYFSETQRNKGNFPGRFSGRQFSNSRSEMNVSTLELGDSALYLCASSLANRVTEAFFGQGTRLTVV.

The rearrangement joins TRBV19 to TRBJ2-1; D might be TRBD1 (6 bases). This CDR3 comprises 18 residues. The V end lost 0 bases, the J end lost 7 bases, and 22 bases lay between the germline ends. Germline loops: CDR1 LNHDA, CDR2 SQIVND (reference sequence). CDR3 protein: CASSIDGLGRGRGNEQFF. The CDR3 bases are TGTGCCAGTAGTATAGATGGGTTGGGTCGGGGAAGGGGGAATGAGCAGTTCTTC. The whole variable domain, remainder taken from reference TRBV19 and TRBJ2-1, is DGGITQSPKYLFRKEGQNVTLSCEQNLNHDAMYWYRQDPGQGLRLIYYSQIVNDFQKGDIAEGYSVSREKKESFPLTVTSAQKNPTAFYLCASSIDGLGRGRGNEQFFGPGTRLTVL.

This rearrangement joins TRBV15 to TRBJ2-3; tentative D call: TRBD1 (5 bases). This CDR3 comprises 16 residues. Germline V CDR1 and CDR2: LNHNV, YYDKDF (reference sequence). V was shortened by 6 bases and J by 1 base, with 17 bases between the two germline ends. In DNA, the CDR3 is TGTGCCACCAGTAAAACTACGATAGGGGGCACAGATACGCAGTATTTT. Translation gives CATSKTTIGGTDTQYF.

This chain joins TRBV6-4 and TRBJ1-1, with D tentatively TRBD1 (6 bases). Between the trimmed V and J ends, which lost 0 bases and 1 base, there was a span of 21 bases. The germline gives CDR1 MRHNA, CDR2 SNTAGT. The CDR3 length is 19 residues. The CDR3 coding sequence is TGTGCCAGCAGTGACTCGAAATGGACCAAGGACAGTAAGAACACTGAAGCTTTCTTT. Translated, it gives CASSDSKWTKDSKNTEAFF.

The chain joins TRBV5-6 to TRBJ2-5; D may be TRBD1 (5 bases). The ends were cut back, 0 bases at V and 6 bases at J, with 9 bases in the middle. The CDR3 spans 13 residues. CDR1 is SGHDT and CDR2 is YYEEEE in the germline V gene. CDR3 residues: CASSLDQGKTQYF. CDR3 nucleotide sequence: TGTGCCAGCAGCTTGGATCAGGGAAAGACCCAGTACTTC. The entire variable domain, with the rest obtained from reference TRBV5-6 and TRBJ2-5, is as follows: DAGVTQSPTHLIKTRGQQVTLRCSPKSGHDTVSWYQQALGQGPQFIFQYYEEEERQRGNFPDRFSGHQFPNYSSELNVNALLLGDSALYLCASSLDQGKTQYFGPGTRLLVL.

This clone was counted once. This chain uses TRBV27 with TRBJ2-1; 16 positions match TRBD2. V was pared by 5 bases and J by 9 bases, with 13 bases of the junction left unmatched. This CDR3 has 18 residues. Germline V lookup: CDR1 MNHEY, CDR2 SMNVEV (reference sequence). The CDR3 region is CASSPGTSGRALRAEQFF. In DNA, the CDR3 is TGTGCCAGCAGTCCAGGGACTAGCGGGAGGGCCTTAAGGGCTGAGCAGTTCTTC.

The CDR3 here is CASSLENSYQPQHF. The CDR3 DNA reads TGTGCCAGCAGCTTAGAAAACAGTTATCAGCCCCAGCATTTT. The V gene is TRBV7-8, the J gene TRBJ1-5; D is ambiguous. The V end was cut by 1 base, the J end by 5 bases, with 9 bases between. The V gene's germline CDR1 is SGHVS and CDR2 FQNEAQ. This CDR3 spans 14 amino acids.

The chain couples TRBV29-1 to TRBJ2-5; 11 bases line up with TRBD2. The CDR3 runs to 16 residues. The germline V gene encodes CDR1 SQVTM and CDR2 ANQGSEA. V was pared by 7 bases and J by 4 bases, with 14 bases of the junction left unmatched. The CDR3 protein is CSAGGASGGSGETQYF. CDR3 sequence (DNA): TGCAGCGCCGGAGGGGCTAGCGGGGGGAGTGGAGAGACCCAGTACTTC.

J is TRBJ2-1 and V is TRBV27; no reliable D call. This CDR3 has 16 amino acids. The V gene lost 4 bases and the J gene lost 3 bases, with 16 bases spanning the gap. Germline V CDR1 and CDR2: MNHEY, SMNVEV (reference sequence). The CDR3 loop is CASSSDRLVGYNEQFF. The CDR3 region has the DNA TGTGCCAGCAGTTCCGACCGTCTAGTGGGCTACAATGAGCAGTTCTTC.

This rearrangement joins TRBV24-1 to TRBJ1-1; D is possibly TRBD1 (6 bases). The CDR3 sequence is 14 residues long. Germline CDR1 and CDR2: KGHDR and SFDVKD. The V gene lost 7 bases and the J gene lost 1 base, with 12 bases spanning the gap. CDR3 loop: CATRDTGQNTEAFF. The CDR3 DNA sequence: TGTGCCACCAGAGATACAGGGCAGAACACTGAAGCTTTCTTT.

V is TRBV14 and J is TRBJ2-5; TRBD2 matches at 9 bases. The germline CDR1 and CDR2 sequences are SGHDN and FVKESK. CDR3 size: 16 residues. V dropped 1 base and J dropped 4; count of bases not matched to a gene: 7. This chain's CDR3 is CASSQVASGRIETQYF. CDR3 DNA: TGTGCCAGCAGCCAAGTGGCGAGCGGGAGGATAGAGACCCAGTACTTC.

The chain uses TRBV5-5 and TRBJ1-1; D might be TRBD1 (5 bases). The V end lost 5 bases, the J end lost 1 base, and 12 bases lay between the germline ends. The CDR3 is 14 residues long. Germline CDR1 SGHKS, CDR2 YYEKEE (reference sequence). The CDR3 DNA reads as TGTGCCAGCAGTTCTCTTGACAGGAACACTGAAGCTTTCTTT. Translated, it gives CASSSLDRNTEAFF.

DNA for the CDR3: TGTGCCAGCAGCGCCTGGACAGGGGGCGGGCAGCCCCAGCATTTT. As protein: CASSAWTGGGQPQHF. The chain couples TRBV5-5 to TRBJ1-5, with TRBD1 matching over 11 bases. V gave up 4 bases and J gave up 7 bases; unmatched junction bases: 7. This CDR3 has 15 residues. Per the germline V gene, CDR1 is SGHKS and CDR2 is YYEKEE (reference sequence). Combining the CDR3 with reference TRBV5-5 and TRBJ1-5 gives the whole variable domain DAGVTQSPTHLIKTRGQQVTLRCSPISGHKSVSWYQQVLGQGPQFIFQYYEKEERGRGNFPDRFSARQFPNYSSELNVNALLLGDSALYLCASSAWTGGGQPQHFGDGTRLSIL.

The rearrangement joins TRBV11-2 to TRBJ1-2; perhaps TRBD1 as D (6 bases). Trimming left V 5 bases short and J 3 bases short, with 13 bases between. CDR1 is SGHAT, CDR2 FQNNGV, per germline. CDR3 size: 14 residues. The CDR3 nucleotides are TGTGCCAGCAGCGCGACAGGTACAGACTATGGCTACACCTTC. It yields the protein CASSATGTDYGYTF.

This rearrangement joins TRBV19 to TRBJ1-6; perhaps TRBD1 as D (6 bases). V lost 5 bases to trimming and J lost 0 bases, with 14 bases between them. The length of the CDR3 is 17 residues. Per germline, CDR1 LNHDA and CDR2 SQIVND (reference sequence). Here the CDR3 DNA reads TGTGCCAGTAGTCGACCTACAGGGAGCTCCTATAATTCACCCCTCCACTTT. It specifies CASSRPTGSSYNSPLHF.

J is TRBJ2-1 and V is TRBV20-1, with 9 bases aligning to TRBD2. CDR3 length: 16 residues. Germline-derived CDR1 and CDR2 are DFQATT and SNEGSKA (reference sequence). Trimming took 3 bases from V and 4 from J; bases not matched to a gene: 10. The CDR3 DNA sequence: TGCAGTGCTAGTGGCGGGAGGGCCCTTTCATACAATGAGCAGTTCTTC. Translated: CSASGGRALSYNEQFF.

The genes are TRBV5-6 and TRBJ1-3; tentative D call: TRBD1 (6 bases). The V gene's germline CDR1 is SGHDT and CDR2 YYEEEE. CDR3 size: 18 residues. The V gene lost 3 bases and the J gene lost 0 bases, with 19 bases spanning the gap. The CDR3 sequence is CASSYPGQGPSSGNTIYF. The CDR3 nucleotides read TGTGCCAGCAGCTATCCGGGACAAGGCCCCAGCTCTGGAAACACCATATATTTT.

The rearrangement links TRBV3-1 (or the pseudogene TRBV3-2) to TRBJ2-7; tentatively, D is TRBD1 (5 bases). With 6 bases removed from V and 0 bases from J, the gap between germline ends came to 15 bases. This CDR3 has 15 amino acids. Germline V gene data show CDR1 as LGHDT and CDR2 as YNNKEL (reference sequence). CDR3 region: CASSSRAANSYEQYF. The CDR3 DNA reads TGTGCCAGCAGTTCCAGGGCAGCGAACTCCTACGAGCAGTACTTC.

The J gene is TRBJ1-1, the V gene TRBV20-1; D not resolved. Germline values: CDR1 DFQATT, CDR2 SNEGSKA (reference sequence). The CDR3 length is 10 residues. With 4 bases removed from V and 7 bases from J, the gap between germline ends came to 7 bases. The CDR3 nucleotides are TGCAGTGCTAAGCGAGTTGAAGCTTTCTTT. Its protein is CSAKRVEAFF.

This clone has a handful of counts. This chain connects TRBV30 to TRBJ2-5; TRBD2 matches 7 bases. J gave up 2 bases and V 0 bases, and 3 bases lay outside the gene matches. CDR3 length equals 14 residues. Germline CDR1 reads GTSNPN; CDR2 reads SVGIG (reference sequence). In nucleotides, the CDR3 is TGTGCCTGGAGTGTGACTAGCCATCAAGAGACCCAGTACTTC. Protein: CAWSVTSHQETQYF.

This chain uses TRBV5-4 with TRBJ1-1; tentative D call: TRBD1 (6 bases). The V and J ends lost 4 bases and 5 bases respectively, with 9 bases between them. This CDR3 contains 12 residues. Germline lookup yields CDR1 SGHNT and CDR2 YYREEE (reference sequence). The CDR3 DNA sequence: TGTGCCAGCAGCCTGGACAGAACTGAAGCTTTCTTT. Amino acids: CASSLDRTEAFF. The variable domain in full, with the rest retrieved from reference TRBV5-4 and TRBJ1-1, is ETGVTQSPTHLIKTRGQQVTLRCSSQSGHNTVSWYQQALGQGPQFIFQYYREEENGRGNFPPRFSGLQFPNYSSELNVNALELDDSALYLCASSLDRTEAFFGQGTRLTVV.

The V gene is TRBV5-1, the J gene TRBJ2-1, with 10 bases aligning to TRBD1. The CDR3 runs to 17 residues. Germline V CDR1 and CDR2: SGHRS, YFSETQ. The junction had 10 bases not matched to a gene; V was cut back by 4 bases and J by 3 bases. The CDR3 loop is CASSPMTGGHFYNEQFF. The CDR3 nucleotides read TGCGCCAGCAGCCCGATGACAGGGGGCCACTTCTACAATGAGCAGTTCTTC.

This clone is a singleton in its sample. V gene TRBV3-1 (or the pseudogene TRBV3-2) combines with J gene TRBJ1-6; 7 bases line up with TRBD1. J was trimmed by 8 bases and V by 1 base; bases with no gene match: 2. This CDR3 is built from 14 residues. Germline CDR1 LGHDT, CDR2 YNNKEL (reference sequence). The CDR3 bases are TGTGCCAGCAGCCAAGGACAGGGCGATTCACCCCTCCACTTT. The encoded protein is CASSQGQGDSPLHF.

V and J are TRBV29-1 and TRBJ2-2, with 7 bases identical to TRBD2. Per germline, CDR1 SQVTM and CDR2 ANQGSEA. With V trimmed by 7 bases and J by 1 base, 9 bases remained unmatched. The CDR3 loop spans 15 amino acids. CDR3 sequence reads: CSAKVSGVNTGELFF. The CDR3 DNA is TGCAGCGCCAAGGTCAGCGGGGTGAACACCGGGGAGCTGTTTTTT.

The chain is built from TRBV3-1 (or the pseudogene TRBV3-2) and TRBJ1-1; D is possibly TRBD1 (5 bases). V shed 4 bases and J shed 7 bases, with 10 bases lying between them. The length of the CDR3 is 12 residues. Germline CDR1 and CDR2: LGHDT and YNNKEL (reference sequence). The CDR3 nucleotides are TGTGCCAGCAGCCCCCTTGACAGTGAAGCTTTCTTT. Amino acids: CASSPLDSEAFF.

The chain uses TRBV6-6 and TRBJ1-1; D may be TRBD1 (6 bases). Between the trimmed V and J ends, which lost 6 bases and 4 bases, there was a span of 15 bases. The CDR3 runs to 14 residues. Germline CDR1 MNHNY, CDR2 SVGAGI (reference sequence). The CDR3 is CASSLTGTGTEAFF. CDR3 bases: TGTGCCAGCAGCCTAACAGGGACGGGCACTGAAGCTTTCTTT.

This chain joins TRBV11-2 and TRBJ2-3; D may be TRBD1 (6 bases). The CDR3 loop spans 17 amino acids. Trimming left V 4 bases short and J 3 bases short, with 20 bases between. Germline CDR1 reads SGHAT; CDR2 reads FQNNGV. CDR3 nucleotides: TGTGCCAGCAGCTACCAAGGGTCCCAGGGGACGACAGATACGCAGTATTTT. Its translation: CASSYQGSQGTTDTQYF.

This CDR3 reads CASFWAVATNEKLFF. In nucleotides, the CDR3 is TGTGCCAGCTTTTGGGCAGTTGCAACTAATGAAAAACTGTTTTTT. This sequence joins TRBV11-3 and TRBJ1-4; D gene uncertain. CDR3 length: 15 residues. CDR1 is SGHNT, CDR2 YENEEA, per germline. V shed 8 bases and J shed 0 bases, with 13 bases lying between them.

J is TRBJ2-7 and V is TRBV30, with 8 bases that match TRBD1. The ends lost 8 bases at V and 4 bases at J; junction bases unmatched: 13. The V gene's germline CDR1 is GTSNPN and CDR2 SVGIG (reference sequence). The length of the CDR3 is 14 residues. The DNA of the CDR3 is TGTGCCCGAGAAGGGCCAGGGGGCGGTTACGAGCAGTACTTC. This sequence encodes CAREGPGGGYEQYF.

This chain joins TRBV7-3 and TRBJ1-1, with 7 bases aligning to TRBD1. V gave up 4 bases and J gave up 0 bases; unmatched junction bases: 11. CDR3 length: 17 amino acids. The germline CDR1 and CDR2 sequences are SGHTA and FQGTGA. CDR3 bases: TGTGCCAGCAGCTCCCTACCGGGACAGAGTATGAACACTGAAGCTTTCTTT. This translates into CASSSLPGQSMNTEAFF. Using reference TRBV7-3 and TRBJ1-1 for the parts outside the CDR3, the full variable domain is GAGVSQTPSNKVTEKGKYVELRCDPISGHTALYWYRQSLGQGPEFLIYFQGTGAADDSGLPNDRFFAVRPEGSVSTLKIQRTERGDSAVYLCASSSLPGQSMNTEAFFGQGTRLTVV.

V gene TRBV7-8 combines with J gene TRBJ2-2; D uncertain. Trimming left V 1 base short and J 1 base short, with 16 bases between. The germline V gene encodes CDR1 SGHVS and CDR2 FQNEAQ. The CDR3 sequence is 18 residues long. CDR3 sequence (DNA): TGTGCCAGCAGCTTAGATTCGTGGAGATCGGGGAACACCGGGGAGCTGTTTTTT. This gives the protein CASSLDSWRSGNTGELFF.